This T cell receptor beta chain emerged from a study of blood T cell repertoires in COVID-19. CDR3 size: 16 residues. Germline lookup yields CDR1 GTSNPN and CDR2 SVGIG (reference sequence). V shed 2 bases and J 7 bases; nucleotides not matched to a gene: 11. This table comes from immunoSEQ multiplex PCR, and its TCRdb copy is limited to in-frame clones, with some not included. The repertoire holds about 200,000 clones, with around 80% as singletons. This clone occurred once. The sequence was collected from a man aged 55-75 years with acute or convalescent COVID-19. Source material: peripheral blood. The rearrangement uses TRBV30 and TRBJ2-1, with 10 bases matching TRBD2. The CDR3 DNA sequence: TGTGCCTGGAGTCGAGGAAAACTAGCGGGACTGAATGAGCAGTTCTTC. Encoded protein: CAWSRGKLAGLNEQFF. Complete variable domain (other parts from reference TRBV30 and TRBJ2-1): SQTIHQWPATLVQPVGSPLSLECTVEGTSNPNLYWYRQAAGRGLQLLFYSVGIGQISSEVPQNLSASRPQDRQFILSSKKLLLSDSGFYLCAWSRGKLAGLNEQFFGPGTRLTVL.